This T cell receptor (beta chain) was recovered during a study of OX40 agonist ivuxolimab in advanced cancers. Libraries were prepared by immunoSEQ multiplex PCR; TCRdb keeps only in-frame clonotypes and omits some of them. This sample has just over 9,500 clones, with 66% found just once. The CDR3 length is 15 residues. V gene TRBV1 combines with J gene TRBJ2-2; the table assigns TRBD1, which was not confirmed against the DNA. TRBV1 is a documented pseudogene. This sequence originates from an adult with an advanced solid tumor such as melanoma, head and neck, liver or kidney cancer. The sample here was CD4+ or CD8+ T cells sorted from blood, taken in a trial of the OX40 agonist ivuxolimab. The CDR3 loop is CTSSQTGGEHRGAVF. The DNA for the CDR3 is TGCACCAGCAGCCAGACAGGGGGCGAACACCGGGGAGCTGTTTTT.